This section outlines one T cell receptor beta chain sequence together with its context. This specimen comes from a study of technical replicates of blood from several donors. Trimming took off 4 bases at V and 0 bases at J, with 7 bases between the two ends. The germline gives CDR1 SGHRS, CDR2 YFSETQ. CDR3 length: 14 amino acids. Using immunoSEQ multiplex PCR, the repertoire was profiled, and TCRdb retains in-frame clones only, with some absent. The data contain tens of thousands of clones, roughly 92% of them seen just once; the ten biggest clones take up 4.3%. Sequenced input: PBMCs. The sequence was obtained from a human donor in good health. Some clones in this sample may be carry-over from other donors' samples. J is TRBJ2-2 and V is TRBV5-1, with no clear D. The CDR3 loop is CASSEHPNTGELFF. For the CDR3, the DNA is TGCGCCAGCAGCGAACACCCGAACACCGGGGAGCTGTTTTTT.